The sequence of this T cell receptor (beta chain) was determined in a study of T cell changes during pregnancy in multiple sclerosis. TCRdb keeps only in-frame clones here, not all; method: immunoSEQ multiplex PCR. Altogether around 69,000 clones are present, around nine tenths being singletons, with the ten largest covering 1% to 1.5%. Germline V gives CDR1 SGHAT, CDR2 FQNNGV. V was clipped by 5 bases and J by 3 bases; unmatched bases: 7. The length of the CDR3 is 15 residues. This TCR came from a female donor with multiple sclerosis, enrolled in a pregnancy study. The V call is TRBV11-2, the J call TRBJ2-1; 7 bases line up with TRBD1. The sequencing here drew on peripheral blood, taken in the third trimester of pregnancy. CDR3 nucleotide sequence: TGTGCCAGCAGCCCCGACAGGGTAAACTACAATGAGCAGTTCTTC. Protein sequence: CASSPDRVNYNEQFF. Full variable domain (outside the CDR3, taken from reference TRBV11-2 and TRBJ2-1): EAGVAQSPRYKIIEKRQSVAFWCNPISGHATLYWYQQILGQGPKLLIQFQNNGVVDDSQLPKDRFSAERLKGVDSTLKIQPAKLEDSAVYLCASSPDRVNYNEQFFGPGTRLTVL.